This TCR beta chain was recorded in a study of blood T cell repertoires in COVID-19. The table came from immunoSEQ multiplex PCR; TCRdb's copy has only in-frame clones and leaves some out. The sample yields some 370,000 clones, over 75% seen once. The germline CDR1 and CDR2 sequences are MDHEN and SYDVKM. The CDR3 has 14 residues. V dropped 7 bases and J dropped 7 bases, with 17 bases sitting between them. The Seattle patients joined while their infection was active and were tracked longitudinally afterward. Sequenced material: peripheral blood. The receptor's source is a woman aged 30 to 39 with COVID-19, enrolled during active disease. The chain employs TRBV28 and TRBJ1-5; TRBD1 might be the D (6 bases). This CDR3 is CASTQTGIVQPQHF. For the CDR3, the DNA is TGTGCCAGCACCCAAACAGGGATTGTACAGCCCCAGCATTTT. Drawing the rest from reference TRBV28 and TRBJ1-5, the complete variable domain is DVKVTQSSRYLVKRTGEKVFLECVQDMDHENMFWYRQDPGLGLRLIYFSYDVKMKEKGDIPEGYSVSREKKERFSLILESASTNQTSMYLCASTQTGIVQPQHFGDGTRLSIL.